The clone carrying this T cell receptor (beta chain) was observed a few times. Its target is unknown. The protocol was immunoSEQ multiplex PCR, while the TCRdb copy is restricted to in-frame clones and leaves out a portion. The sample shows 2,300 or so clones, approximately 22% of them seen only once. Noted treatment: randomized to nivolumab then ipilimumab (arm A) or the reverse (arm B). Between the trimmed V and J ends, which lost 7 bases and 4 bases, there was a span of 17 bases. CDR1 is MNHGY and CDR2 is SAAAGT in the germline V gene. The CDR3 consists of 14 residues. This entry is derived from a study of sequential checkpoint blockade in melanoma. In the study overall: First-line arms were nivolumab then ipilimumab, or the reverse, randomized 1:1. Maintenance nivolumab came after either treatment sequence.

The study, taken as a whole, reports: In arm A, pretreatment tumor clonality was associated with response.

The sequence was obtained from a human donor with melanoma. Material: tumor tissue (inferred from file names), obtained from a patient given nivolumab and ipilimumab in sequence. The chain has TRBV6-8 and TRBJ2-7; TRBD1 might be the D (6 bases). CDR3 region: CASTRSGTMYEQYF. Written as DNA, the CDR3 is TGTGCCAGCACCCGTTCCGGGACAATGTACGAGCAGTACTTC.